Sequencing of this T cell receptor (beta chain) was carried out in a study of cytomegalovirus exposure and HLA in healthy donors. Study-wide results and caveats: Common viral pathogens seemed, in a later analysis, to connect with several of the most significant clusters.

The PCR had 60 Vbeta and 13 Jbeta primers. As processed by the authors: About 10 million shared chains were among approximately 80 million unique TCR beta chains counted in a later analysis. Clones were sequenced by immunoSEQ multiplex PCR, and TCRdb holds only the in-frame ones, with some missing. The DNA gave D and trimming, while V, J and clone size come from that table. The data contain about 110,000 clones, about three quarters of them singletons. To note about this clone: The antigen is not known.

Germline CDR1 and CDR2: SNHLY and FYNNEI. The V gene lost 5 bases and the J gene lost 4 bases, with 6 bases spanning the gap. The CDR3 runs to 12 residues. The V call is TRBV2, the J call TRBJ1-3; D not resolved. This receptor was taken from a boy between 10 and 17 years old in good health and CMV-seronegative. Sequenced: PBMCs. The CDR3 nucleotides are TGTGCCAGCAGTTTGGAGGGAAACACCATATATTTT. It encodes CASSLEGNTIYF.